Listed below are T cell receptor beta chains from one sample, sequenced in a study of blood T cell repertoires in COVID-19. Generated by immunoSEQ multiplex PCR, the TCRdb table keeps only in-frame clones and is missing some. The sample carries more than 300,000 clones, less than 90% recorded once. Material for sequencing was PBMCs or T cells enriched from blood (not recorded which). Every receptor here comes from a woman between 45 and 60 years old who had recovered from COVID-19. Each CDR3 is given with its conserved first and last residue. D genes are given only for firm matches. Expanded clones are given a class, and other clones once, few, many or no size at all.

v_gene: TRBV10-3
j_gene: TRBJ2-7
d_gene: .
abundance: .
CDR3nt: TGTGCCATCAGTGAAGGGGGCTACGAGCAGTACTTC
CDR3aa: CAISEGGYEQYF

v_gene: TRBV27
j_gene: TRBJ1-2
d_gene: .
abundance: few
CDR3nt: TGTGCCACCTGGACAGCGAATTACTATGGCTACACCTTC
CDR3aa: CATWTANYYGYTF

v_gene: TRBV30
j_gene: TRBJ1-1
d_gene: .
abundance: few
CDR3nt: TGTGCCTGGAGACAGGGCGTCACTGAAGCTTTCTTT
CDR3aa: CAWRQGVTEAFF

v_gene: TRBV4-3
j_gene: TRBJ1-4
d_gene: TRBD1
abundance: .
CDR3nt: TGCGCCAGCAGCCTAGACCCGGGACAGGCGAATTTCAACTGGCGGAAACTGTTTTTT
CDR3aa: CASSLDPGQANFNWRKLFF

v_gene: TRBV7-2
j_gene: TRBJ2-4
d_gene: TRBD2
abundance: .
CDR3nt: TGTGCCAGCAGCTTTAGCGGGACAACTTCCAAAAACATTCAGTACTTC
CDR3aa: CASSFSGTTSKNIQYF

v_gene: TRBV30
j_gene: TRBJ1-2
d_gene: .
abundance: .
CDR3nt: TGTGCCTGGAGTGTACCAGTACAGTTAAACTATGGCTACACCTTC
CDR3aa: CAWSVPVQLNYGYTF

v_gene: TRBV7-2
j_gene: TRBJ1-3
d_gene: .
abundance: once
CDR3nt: TGTGCCAGCAGCTTAGTAGGGGCCGTTGGAAACACCATATATTTT
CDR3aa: CASSLVGAVGNTIYF

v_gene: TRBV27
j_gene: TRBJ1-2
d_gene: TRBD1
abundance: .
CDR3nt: TGTGCCAGCAGTTTCGCAGCAGGGGGTAAATATGGCTACACCTTC
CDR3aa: CASSFAAGGKYGYTF

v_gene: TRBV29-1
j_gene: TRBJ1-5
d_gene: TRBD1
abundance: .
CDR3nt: TGCAGCGTTGGGGGACAGGAAGGGCAGCCCCAGCATTTT
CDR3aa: CSVGGQEGQPQHF

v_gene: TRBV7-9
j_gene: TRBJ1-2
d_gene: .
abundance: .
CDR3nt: TGTGCCAGCAGCTTATCTCCAGGGGAATATGGCTACACCTTC
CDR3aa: CASSLSPGEYGYTF

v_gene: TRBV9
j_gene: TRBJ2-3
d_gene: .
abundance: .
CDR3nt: TGTGCCAGCAGCGCCCACCCCGCGGGCACAGATACGCAGTATTTT
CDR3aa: CASSAHPAGTDTQYF

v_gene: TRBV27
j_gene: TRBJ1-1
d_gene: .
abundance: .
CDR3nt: TGTGCCAGCAGTTTCAGTCAGGTCATATCTGAAGCTTTCTTT
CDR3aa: CASSFSQVISEAFF

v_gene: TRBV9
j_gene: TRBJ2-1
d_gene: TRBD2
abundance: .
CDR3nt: TGTGCCAGCAGCGTAGAGCTAGCGGGGCCAGGAGGGGATGAGCAGTTCTTC
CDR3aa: CASSVELAGPGGDEQFF

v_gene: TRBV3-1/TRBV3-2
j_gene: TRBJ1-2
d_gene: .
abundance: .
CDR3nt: TGTGCCAGCAGCCAAGCAGGGGACGACTATGGCTACACCTTC
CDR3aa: CASSQAGDDYGYTF

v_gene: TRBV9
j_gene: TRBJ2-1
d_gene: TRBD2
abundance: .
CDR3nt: TGTGCCAGCAGCCGGACTAGCGGGGCCAGCTCCTACAATGAGCAGTTCTTC
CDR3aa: CASSRTSGASSYNEQFF

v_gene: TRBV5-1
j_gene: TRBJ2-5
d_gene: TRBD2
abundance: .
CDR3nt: TGCGCCAGCAGCTCCGGGACTAGCCTGTACCAAGAGACCCAGTACTTC
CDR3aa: CASSSGTSLYQETQYF

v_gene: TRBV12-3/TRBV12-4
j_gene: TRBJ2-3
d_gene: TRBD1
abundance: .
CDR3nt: TGTGCCAGCAGTTTAGGGACAGGTGATACGCAGTATTTT
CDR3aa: CASSLGTGDTQYF

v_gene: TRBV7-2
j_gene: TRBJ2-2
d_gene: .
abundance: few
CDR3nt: TGTGCCAGCAGCAAACGAGAACAGGCCTCCGGGGAGCTGTTTTTT
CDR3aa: CASSKREQASGELFF

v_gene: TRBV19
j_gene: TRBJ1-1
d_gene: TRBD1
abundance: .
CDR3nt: TGTGCCAGTAGTAGACCGGGACAGGGGACCATGCACACTGAAGCTTTCTTT
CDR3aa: CASSRPGQGTMHTEAFF

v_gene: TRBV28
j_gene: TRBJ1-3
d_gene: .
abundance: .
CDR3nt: TGTGCCAGCGGACTCAGGGGTATGGGTGGAAACACCATATATTTT
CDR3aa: CASGLRGMGGNTIYF

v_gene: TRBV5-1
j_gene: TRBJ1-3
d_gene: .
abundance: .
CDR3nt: TGCGCCAGCAGCTTGGTTGGTCAGGCTGGAAACACCATATATTTT
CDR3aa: CASSLVGQAGNTIYF

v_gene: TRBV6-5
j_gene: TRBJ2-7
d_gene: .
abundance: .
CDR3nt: TGTGCCAGCAGGCATGACAGCTCCTACGAGCAGTACTTC
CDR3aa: CASRHDSSYEQYF

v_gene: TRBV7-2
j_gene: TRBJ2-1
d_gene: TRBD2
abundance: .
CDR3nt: TGTGCCAGCAGGGACGGACTAGCGGGGTACTACAATGAGCAGTTCTTC
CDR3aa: CASRDGLAGYYNEQFF

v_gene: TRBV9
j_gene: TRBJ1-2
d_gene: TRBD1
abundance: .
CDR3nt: TGTGCCAGCAGCGCGCGACCGGGACAGGGGGTTATTGGTGGCTACACCTTC
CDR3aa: CASSARPGQGVIGGYTF

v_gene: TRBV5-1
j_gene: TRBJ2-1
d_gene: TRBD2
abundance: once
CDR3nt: TGCGCCAGCAGCTTGACTAGCGGGAATGATGAGCAGTTCTTC
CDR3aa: CASSLTSGNDEQFF

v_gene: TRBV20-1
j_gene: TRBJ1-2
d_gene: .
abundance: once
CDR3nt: TGCAGTGCTAGTTCCCCAGGACTGAGTGGCTACACCTTC
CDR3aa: CSASSPGLSGYTF

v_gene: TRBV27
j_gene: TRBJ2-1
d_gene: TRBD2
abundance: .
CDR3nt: TGTGCCAGCAGCGCTCTACTACTAGCGGGAGGCTACAATGAGCAGTTCTTC
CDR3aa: CASSALLLAGGYNEQFF

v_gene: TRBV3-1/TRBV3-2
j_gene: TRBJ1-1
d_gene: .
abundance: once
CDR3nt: TGTGCCAGCAGCTACGGACAACAGAACACTGAAGCTTTCTTT
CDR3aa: CASSYGQQNTEAFF

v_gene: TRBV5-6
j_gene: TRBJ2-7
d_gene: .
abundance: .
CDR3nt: TGTGCCAGCAGCTTGGGGTATCAGGGGCCGAGTGCGTACTTC
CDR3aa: CASSLGYQGPSAYF

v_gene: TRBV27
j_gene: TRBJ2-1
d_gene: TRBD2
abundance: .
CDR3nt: TGTGCCAGCAGTTTAGGGGGGACCGGGGGGAATGAGCAGTTCTTC
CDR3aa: CASSLGGTGGNEQFF

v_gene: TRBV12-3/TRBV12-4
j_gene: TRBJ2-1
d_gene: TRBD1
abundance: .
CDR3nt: TGTGCCAGCAGTTTGAGGGGGCTAGACGAGCAGTTCTTC
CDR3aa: CASSLRGLDEQFF

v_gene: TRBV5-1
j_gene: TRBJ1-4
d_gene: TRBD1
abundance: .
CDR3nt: TGCGCCAGCAGCTCAGCCACGGGACAGGGGTTTGAAAAACTGTTTTTT
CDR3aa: CASSSATGQGFEKLFF

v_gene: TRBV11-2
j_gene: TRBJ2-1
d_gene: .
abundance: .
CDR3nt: TGTGCCAGCAGCCGGGGGAAGGGGGCTTACGATGAGCAGTTCTTC
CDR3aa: CASSRGKGAYDEQFF

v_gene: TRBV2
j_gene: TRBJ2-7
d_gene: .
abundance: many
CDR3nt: TGTGCCAGCAGTGTATGGGACAACTACGAGCAGTACTTC
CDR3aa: CASSVWDNYEQYF

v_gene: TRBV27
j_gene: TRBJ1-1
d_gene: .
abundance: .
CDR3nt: TGTGCCAGCAGTCTATACGGGCCAGACACGGGGTGGACTGAAGCTTTCTTT
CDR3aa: CASSLYGPDTGWTEAFF

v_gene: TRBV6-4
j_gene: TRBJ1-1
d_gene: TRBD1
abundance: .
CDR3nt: TGTGCCAGCTCGACAGGGCTCGGGACTGAAGCTTTCTTT
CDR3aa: CASSTGLGTEAFF

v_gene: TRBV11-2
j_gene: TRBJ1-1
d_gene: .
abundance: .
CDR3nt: TGTGCCAGCAGCTTAGACAGAATAAACACTGAAGCTTTCTTT
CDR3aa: CASSLDRINTEAFF

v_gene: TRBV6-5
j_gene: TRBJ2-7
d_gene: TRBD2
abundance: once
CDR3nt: TGTGCCAGCAGTTACTCGGAAGCGGGGGGTTTAGAGCAGTACTTC
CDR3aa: CASSYSEAGGLEQYF

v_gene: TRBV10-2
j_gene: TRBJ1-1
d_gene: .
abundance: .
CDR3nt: TGCGCCAGCAGTGAGTCAGGGGGTATTGGGGAGAACTACATGAACACTGAAGCTTTCTTT
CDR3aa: CASSESGGIGENYMNTEAFF

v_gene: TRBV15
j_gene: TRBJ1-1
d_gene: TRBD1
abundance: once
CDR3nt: TGTGCCACCAGCAGCGGACAGGGGGGAACTGAAGCTTTCTTT
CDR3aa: CATSSGQGGTEAFF

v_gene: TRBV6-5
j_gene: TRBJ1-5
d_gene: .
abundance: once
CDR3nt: TGTGCCAGCAGCCGAGGAGGGGAGAGCAATCAGCCCCAGCATTTT
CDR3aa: CASSRGGESNQPQHF

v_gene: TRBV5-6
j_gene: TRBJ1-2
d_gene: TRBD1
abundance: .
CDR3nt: TGTGCCAGCAGCTTGAGGGGGCGCCCTGACGGCTACACCTTC
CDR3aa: CASSLRGRPDGYTF

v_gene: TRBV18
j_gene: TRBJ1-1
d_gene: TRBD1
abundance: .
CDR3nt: TGTGCCAGCTCCACGGGACAGGACGCCGAAGCTTTCTTT
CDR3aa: CASSTGQDAEAFF

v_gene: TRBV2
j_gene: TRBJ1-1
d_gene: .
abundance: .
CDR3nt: .
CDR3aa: CASSTSMGARGTEAFF

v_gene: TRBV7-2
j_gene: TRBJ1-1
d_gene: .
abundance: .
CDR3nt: TGTGCCAGCAGCTTACCCCCCGTAAGGGAGCGGGTGAACACTGAAGCTTTCTTT
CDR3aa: CASSLPPVRERVNTEAFF

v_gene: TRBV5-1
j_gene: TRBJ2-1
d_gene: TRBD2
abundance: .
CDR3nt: TGCGCCAGCAGTGCGGGACTAGCGGTCTCCTACAATGAGCAGTTCTTC
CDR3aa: CASSAGLAVSYNEQFF

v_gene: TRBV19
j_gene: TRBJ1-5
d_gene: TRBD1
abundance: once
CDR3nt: TGTGCCAGTAGTCGAGACAGGGCTTCTCAGCCCCAGCATTTT
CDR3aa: CASSRDRASQPQHF

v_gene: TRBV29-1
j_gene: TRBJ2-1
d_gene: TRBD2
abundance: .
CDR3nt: TGCAGCGTGAGGACTAGCGGGAGGACAAATGAGCAGTTCTTC
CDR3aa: CSVRTSGRTNEQFF

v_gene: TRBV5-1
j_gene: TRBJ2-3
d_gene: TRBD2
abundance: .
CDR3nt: TGCGCCAGCAGCCGCGTAGCGGGAGGTAGCACAGATACGCAGTATTTT
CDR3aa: CASSRVAGGSTDTQYF

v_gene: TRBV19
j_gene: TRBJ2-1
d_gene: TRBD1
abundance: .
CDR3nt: TGTGCCAGTAGTATTTGGGTGGGGACAGGGGTCAATGAGCAGTTCTTC
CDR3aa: CASSIWVGTGVNEQFF

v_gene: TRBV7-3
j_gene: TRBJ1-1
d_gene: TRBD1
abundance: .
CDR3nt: TGTGCCAGCAGCTTAGCCTTAAGTATCGGACAGGGGGGCACTGAAGCTTTCTTT
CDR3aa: CASSLALSIGQGGTEAFF

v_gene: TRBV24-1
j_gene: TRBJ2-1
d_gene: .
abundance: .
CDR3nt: TGTGCCACCAGTGACCCCAGGTCCACCTACAATGAGCAGTTCTTC
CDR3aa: CATSDPRSTYNEQFF

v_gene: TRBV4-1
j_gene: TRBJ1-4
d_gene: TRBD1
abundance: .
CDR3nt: TGCGCCAGCAGCTTTGACAGGGGTAATGAAAAACTGTTTTTT
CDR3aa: CASSFDRGNEKLFF

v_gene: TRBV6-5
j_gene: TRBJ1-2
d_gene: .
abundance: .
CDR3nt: TGTGCCAGCAGTCCGGACATTTGGAGCGGCTACACCTTC
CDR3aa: CASSPDIWSGYTF

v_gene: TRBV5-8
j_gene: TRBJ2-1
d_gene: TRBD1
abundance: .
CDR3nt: TGTGCCAGCACCCACCTGGGACAGTCCTACAATGAGCAGTTCTTC
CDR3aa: CASTHLGQSYNEQFF

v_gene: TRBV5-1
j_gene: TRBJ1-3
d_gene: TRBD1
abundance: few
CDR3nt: TGCGCCAGCAGCGCTGAGACAGGGGGCTACCTCTCTGGAAACACCATATATTTT
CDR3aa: CASSAETGGYLSGNTIYF

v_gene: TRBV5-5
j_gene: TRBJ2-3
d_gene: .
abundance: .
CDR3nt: TGTGCCAGCAGCTTGGACGATCGACACCAACAGTATTTT
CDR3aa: CASSLDDRHQQYF

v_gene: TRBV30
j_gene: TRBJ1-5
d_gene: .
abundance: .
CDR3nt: TGTGCCTGGAATGACGGACACAATCAGCCCCAGCATTTT
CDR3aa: CAWNDGHNQPQHF

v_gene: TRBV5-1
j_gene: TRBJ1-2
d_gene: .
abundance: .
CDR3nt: TGCGCCAGCAGCTTGACCGGGGGTCTTGGCTACACCTTC
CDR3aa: CASSLTGGLGYTF